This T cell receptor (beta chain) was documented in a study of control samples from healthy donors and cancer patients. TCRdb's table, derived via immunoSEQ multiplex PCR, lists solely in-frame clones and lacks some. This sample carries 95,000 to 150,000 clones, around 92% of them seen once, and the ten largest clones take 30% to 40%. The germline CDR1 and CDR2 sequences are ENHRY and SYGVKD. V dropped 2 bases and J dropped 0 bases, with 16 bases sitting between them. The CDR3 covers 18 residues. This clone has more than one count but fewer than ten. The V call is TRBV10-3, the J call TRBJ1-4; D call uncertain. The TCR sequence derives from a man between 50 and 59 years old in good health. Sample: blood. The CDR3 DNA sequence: TGTGCCATCAGTGAGCTCGCTTCCTTCAGTGCAACTAATGAAAAACTGTTTTTT. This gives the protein CAISELASFSATNEKLFF.